This paragraph covers one T cell receptor beta chain sequence. The antigen remains unidentified. Investigators sought sequencing depths of between 1 in 200,000 and 1 in 1 million T cells. Generated by immunoSEQ multiplex PCR, the TCRdb table keeps only in-frame clones and is missing some. Counted here are 100,000 to 150,000 clones, 70% to 90% occurring once; the ten biggest clones make up about 1.9%. The V gene lost 0 bases and the J gene lost 7 bases, with 7 bases spanning the gap. Germline-derived CDR1 and CDR2 are LGHNA and YSLEER. CDR3 length: 13 amino acids. The sample originates from a study of cytotoxic CD8 clonotypes in ibrutinib-treated CLL. Study as a whole: After median roughly 68 months, roughly 14 stayed in remission, around twelve progressed; responses roughly 24 partial, 2 complete. Study results and limitations: Public clonotypes occurred uncommonly; on treatment, they contracted or remained stable. Baseline clonality was higher than in age-matched healthy donors and moved in step with circulating CD8+ T-cell counts.

The source is a human donor with chronic lymphocytic leukemia. V usage is TRBV4-3 and J usage is TRBJ1-5; D is undetermined. Sequences were derived from PBMCs, sampled after 24 months of ibrutinib treatment. The CDR3 coding sequence is TGCGCCAGCAGCCAAGATCGGGGACAGCCCCAGCATTTT. Translating gives CASSQDRGQPQHF.